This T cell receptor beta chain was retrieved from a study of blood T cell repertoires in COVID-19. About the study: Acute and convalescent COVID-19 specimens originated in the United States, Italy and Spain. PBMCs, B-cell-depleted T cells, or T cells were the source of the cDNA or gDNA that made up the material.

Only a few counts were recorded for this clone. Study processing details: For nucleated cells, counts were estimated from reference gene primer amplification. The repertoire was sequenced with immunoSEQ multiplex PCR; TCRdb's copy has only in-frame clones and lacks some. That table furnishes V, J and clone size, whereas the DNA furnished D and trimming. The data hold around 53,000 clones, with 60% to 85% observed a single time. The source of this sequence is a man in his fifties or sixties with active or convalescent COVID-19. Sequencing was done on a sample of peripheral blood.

This chain's CDR3 is CASSEYRDNEQFF. The CDR3 DNA sequence: TGTGCCAGCAGTGAATACAGGGATAATGAGCAGTTCTTC. The rearrangement links TRBV6-1 to TRBJ2-1; the D gene is possibly TRBD1 (6 bases). CDR1 is MNHNS and CDR2 is SASEGT in the germline V gene. V shed 2 bases and J shed 7 bases, with 9 bases lying between them. The CDR3 sequence is 13 residues long.